These 15 T cell receptor beta chains were sequenced from one sample in a study of tumor-infiltrating lymphocytes in primary liver carcinoma. The researchers produced TCR beta cDNA from approximately 460 ng total RNA with a constant-region primer. ARM-PCR, slightly modified, supplied the TCR beta libraries through three nested multiplex PCR rounds. TRBV1-TRBV30 forward primers paired with a C-beta reverse primer were used in the first two PCR rounds, which ran about 11 cycles each. MiXCR, applied by TCRdb to the multiplex PCR reads, yields one record per CDR3 protein. This sample yields about 330,000 distinct CDR3 sequences, of which about 65% are seen a single time; under 8% belongs to the top ten. RNA was extracted from whole blood without cell sorting, alongside germline DNA. Specimen: peripheral blood. Every receptor here comes from a man in his forties with primary liver carcinoma and hepatitis B virus infection.

This chain uses TRBV28 with TRBJ2-5, with D maybe TRBD2 (6 bases). Per germline, CDR1 MDHEN and CDR2 SYDVKM. The CDR3 consists of 14 residues. Trimming stripped 5 bases from V and 4 bases from J, with 14 bases between. CDR3 DNA: TGTGCCAGCAGTCGGGCTTTGCGGGGAGAGACCCAGTACTTC. Its translation is CASSRALRGETQYF.

In regard to this clonotype: A much larger clone differs from this one at a single base, so this may be a read error. No conserved phenylalanine or tryptophan ends this CDR3, so it is likely a read error. The genes are TRBV6-2 or TRBV6-3 and TRBJ2-7; 7 bases align to TRBD1. CDR1 is MNHEY, CDR2 SVGEGT, per germline. CDR3 length: 17 amino acids. The trim removed 1 base at V and 5 bases at J, leaving 14 bases unmatched. This CDR3 is CASSYYEYRGSFDEQYL. The CDR3 DNA is TGTGCCAGCAGTTACTACGAGTACAGGGGTAGTTTCGACGAGCAGTACCTC.

The chain recombines TRBV6-5 with TRBJ2-1; 11 positions match TRBD1. The germline CDR1 and CDR2 sequences are MNHEY and SVGAGI. The length of the CDR3 is 16 residues. V lost 10 bases, J lost 7 bases, and 15 bases stayed unmatched. CDR3 region: CANGYSGQGARNEQFF. DNA for the CDR3: TGTGCCAACGGTTACTCCGGACAGGGGGCGCGGAATGAGCAGTTCTTC.

Remarks on this clonotype: One end of the junction does not line up with germline, which may come from a read error. In nucleotides, the CDR3 is TGTGCCAGCAGCAAAAACGGGATTGGGGGGGCTTATTACTATGGCTGCACCTTC. Amino acid sequence: CASSKNGIGGAYYYGCTF. The chain employs TRBV7-2 and TRBJ1-2; tentative D call: TRBD1 (6 bases). Per germline, CDR1 SGHTA and CDR2 FQGNSA. The CDR3 is 18 residues long.

About this clonotype itself: One junction end does not reproduce the germline sequence, and a read error may be involved. The rearrangement uses TRBV11-2 and TRBJ2-7, with 11 bases that match TRBD2. There are 21 residues in the CDR3. The germline CDR1 and CDR2 sequences are SGHAT and FQNNGV. This CDR3 is CPSTPDRILAGDKFWDYEQYF. The CDR3 DNA reads TGTCCCAGTACCCCAGACAGGATACTAGCGGGAGATAAGTTCTGGGACTACGAGCAGTACTTC.

As for this clonotype: A much larger clone lies one base from this, so it may be a read error. The J gene is TRBJ2-7, the V gene TRBV6-6; D possibly corresponds to TRBD2 (5 bases). Trimming cost V 8 bases and J 3 bases, with 17 bases left between them. From germline, CDR1 is MNHNY and CDR2 SVGAGI (reference sequence). The CDR3 contains 14 residues. The CDR3, as DNA: TGTGCCAGCTGTGGACTTGCGCAGGACTACGAGCAGTACTTC. Translated, it gives CASCGLAQDYEQYF.

Notes on this clonotype: This may be a read error, as it is one base from a much larger clone. V usage is TRBV4-1 and J usage is TRBJ1-4; TRBD1 is a possible D gene (5 bases). The V end lost 3 bases, the J end lost 3 bases, and 20 bases lay between the germline ends. Germline CDR1 reads MGHRA; CDR2 reads YSYEKL. CDR3 length equals 18 residues. The CDR3 DNA is TGCGCCAGCAGCCAGGACCCCGGGCGGGGACTATCTAATGAAAAACTGTTTTTT. The encoded protein is CASSQDPGRGLSNEKLFF.

Remarks on this clonotype: Lacking the conserved final phenylalanine or tryptophan, this CDR3 likely reflects a read error. The rearrangement uses TRBV11-1 and TRBJ1-1, with 10 nucleotides matching TRBD1. Germline V gene sequence: CDR1 SGHAT, CDR2 FQDESV (reference sequence). The CDR3 contains 14 residues. Here the CDR3 DNA reads TGTGCCAGCAGCTCGGGACAGGGGAACACCGAAGCTTTCTTA. This codes for CASSSGQGNTEAFL.

This chain links TRBV5-4 with TRBJ2-3; perhaps TRBD2 as D (5 bases). This CDR3 comprises 16 residues. CDR1 and CDR2 (germline): SGHNT, YYREEE (reference sequence). Between the trimmed V and J ends, which lost 4 bases and 6 bases, there was a span of 21 bases. The CDR3 spells CASSPAGLTRSDTQYF. DNA of the CDR3: TGTGCCAGCAGCCCGGCGGGCTTAACGAGGTCGGATACGCAGTATTTT.

A few counts support this clonotype. The CDR3 spells CASSLVTDDTYEQYF. CDR3 in DNA: TGTGCCAGCAGCTTGGTCACCGACGACACCTACGAGCAGTACTTC. The rearrangement uses TRBV5-6 and TRBJ2-7; D is unclear. V lost 0 bases, J lost 2 bases, and 12 bases lay in between. The germline CDR1 and CDR2 sequences are SGHDT and YYEEEE. This CDR3 is 15 amino acids long.

V is TRBV5-5 and J is TRBJ2-5; D call uncertain. Germline CDR1 SGHKS, CDR2 YYEKEE (reference sequence). The V gene lost 4 bases and the J gene lost 2 bases, with 12 bases spanning the gap. The CDR3 runs 14 residues. Written as DNA, the CDR3 is TGTGCCAGCAGCGGGGTCGTGCGGCAAGAGACCCAGTACTTC. This translates into CASSGVVRQETQYF.

This clonotype was recorded many times. The chain joins TRBV6-6 to TRBJ1-4; D is perhaps TRBD1 (6 bases). Deletions cut 5 bases from V and 3 bases from J, with 13 bases between. Germline lookup yields CDR1 MNHNY and CDR2 SVGAGI (reference sequence). This CDR3 has 15 residues. The CDR3 DNA follows: TGTGCCAGCAGTCCGGGAAGGGGGGCTAATGAAAAACTGTTTTTT. The encoded protein is CASSPGRGANEKLFF.

Of note for this clonotype: A much larger clone lies a single base off, so this may be a read error. The J gene is TRBJ2-7, the V gene TRBV12-3 or TRBV12-4; D remains unclear. Trimming took 3 bases from V and 2 from J, leaving 8 bases between them. The length of the CDR3 is 13 residues. CDR3 loop: CASSFVQTYEQYF. In DNA form, the CDR3 reads TGTGCCAGCAGTTTTGTGCAGACCTACGAGCAGTACTTC.

This rearrangement joins TRBV5-4 to TRBJ2-5, with D perhaps being TRBD1 or TRBD2 (5 bases each). The germline V gene has CDR1 SGHNT and CDR2 YYREEE (reference sequence). V was trimmed by 7 bases and J by 9 bases, leaving 19 bases between them. The CDR3 runs 13 residues. The CDR3 region is CASSVWGKKAQYF. The CDR3, as DNA: TGTGCCAGCTCAGTATGGGGGAAAAAGGCCCAGTACTTC. Combining the CDR3 with reference TRBV5-4 and TRBJ2-5 gives the whole variable domain ETGVTQSPTHLIKTRGQQVTLRCSSQSGHNTVSWYQQALGQGPQFIFQYYREEENGRGNFPPRFSGLQFPNYSSELNVNALELDDSALYLCASSVWGKKAQYFGPGTRLLVL.

Many counts were recorded for this clonotype. V gene TRBV11-2 combines with J gene TRBJ2-3; 7 bases line up with TRBD2. Germline-derived CDR1 and CDR2 are SGHAT and FQNNGV. The CDR3 extends over 16 amino acids. V lost 2 bases and J lost 2; bases outside the gene matches: 7. The CDR3 sequence: CASSLSGTIYTDTQYF. The CDR3 DNA reads as TGTGCCAGCAGCTTATCCGGGACTATATACACAGATACGCAGTATTTT.